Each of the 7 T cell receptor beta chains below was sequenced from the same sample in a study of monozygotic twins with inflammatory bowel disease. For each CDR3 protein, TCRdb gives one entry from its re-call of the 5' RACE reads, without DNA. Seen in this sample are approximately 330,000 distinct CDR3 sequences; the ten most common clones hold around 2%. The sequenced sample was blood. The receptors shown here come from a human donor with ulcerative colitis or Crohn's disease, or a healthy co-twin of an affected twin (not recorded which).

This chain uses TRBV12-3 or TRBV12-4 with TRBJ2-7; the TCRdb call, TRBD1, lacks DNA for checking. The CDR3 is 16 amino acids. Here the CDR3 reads CASSSIQGFTRYEQYF.

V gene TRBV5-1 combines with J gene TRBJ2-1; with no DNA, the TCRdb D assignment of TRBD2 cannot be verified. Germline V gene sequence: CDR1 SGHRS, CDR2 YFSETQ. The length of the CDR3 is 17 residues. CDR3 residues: CASSLEASGSSYNEQFF.

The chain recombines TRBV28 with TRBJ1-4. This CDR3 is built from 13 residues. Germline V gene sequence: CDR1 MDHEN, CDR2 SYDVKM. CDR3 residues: CASSRTTNEKLFF. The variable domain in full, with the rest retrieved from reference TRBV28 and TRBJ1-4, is DVKVTQSSRYLVKRTGEKVFLECVQDMDHENMFWYRQDPGLGLRLIYFSYDVKMKEKGDIPEGYSVSREKKERFSLILESASTNQTSMYLCASSRTTNEKLFFGSGTQLSVL.

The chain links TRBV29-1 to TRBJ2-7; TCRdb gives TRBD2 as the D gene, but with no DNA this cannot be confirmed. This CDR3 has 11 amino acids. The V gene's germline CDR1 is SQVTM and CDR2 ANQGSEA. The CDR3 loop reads CSVDLLDRQYF.

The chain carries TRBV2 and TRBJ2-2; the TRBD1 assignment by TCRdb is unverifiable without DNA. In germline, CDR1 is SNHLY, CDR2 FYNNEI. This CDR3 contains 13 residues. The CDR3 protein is CASMGQFTGELFF. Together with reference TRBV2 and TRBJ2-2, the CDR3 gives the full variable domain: EPEVTQTPSHQVTQMGQEVILRCVPISNHLYFYWYRQILGQKVEFLVSFYNNEISEKSEIFDDQFSVERPDGSNFTLKIRSTKLEDSAMYFCASMGQFTGELFFGEGSRLTVL.

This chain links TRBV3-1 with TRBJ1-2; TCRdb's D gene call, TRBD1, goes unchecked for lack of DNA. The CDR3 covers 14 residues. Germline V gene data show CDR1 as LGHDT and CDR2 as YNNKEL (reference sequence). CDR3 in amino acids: CASSQESRGYGYTF.

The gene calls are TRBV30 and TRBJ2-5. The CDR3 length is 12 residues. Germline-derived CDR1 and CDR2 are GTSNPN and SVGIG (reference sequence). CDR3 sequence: CAWREYQETQYF.